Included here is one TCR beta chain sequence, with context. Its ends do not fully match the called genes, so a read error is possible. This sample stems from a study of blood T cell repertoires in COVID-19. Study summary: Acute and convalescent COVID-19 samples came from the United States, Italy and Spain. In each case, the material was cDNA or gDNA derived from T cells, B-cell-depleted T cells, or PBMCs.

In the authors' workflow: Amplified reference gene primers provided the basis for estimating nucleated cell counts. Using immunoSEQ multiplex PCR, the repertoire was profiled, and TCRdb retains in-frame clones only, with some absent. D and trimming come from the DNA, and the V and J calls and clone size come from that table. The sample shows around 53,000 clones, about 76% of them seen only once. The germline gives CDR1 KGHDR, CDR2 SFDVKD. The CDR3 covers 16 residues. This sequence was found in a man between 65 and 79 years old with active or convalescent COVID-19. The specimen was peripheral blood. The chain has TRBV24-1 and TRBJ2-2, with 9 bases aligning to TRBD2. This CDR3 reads CATSGLTSGGTGELFF. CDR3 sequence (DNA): TGTGCCACCAGTGGTTTGACTAGCGGTGGGACCGGGGAGCTGTTTTTT.